This is a list of T cell receptor beta chains from one sample in a study of CD8 T cells in ankylosing spondylitis. TCRdb fed the 5' RACE reads into MiXCR, producing one record per CDR3 protein. This table holds about 190,000 distinct CDR3 sequences, under 15% found once. Sequencing was carried out using blood, either unsorted or a sorted T cell fraction (not recorded which). The source is a female donor with ankylosing spondylitis or in good health (not recorded which). CDR3s include the opening cysteine and the closing phenylalanine or tryptophan. Fields, in order: J gene, V gene, clone size, D gene, CDR3 protein, CDR3 DNA. A D gene is named only where the DNA matches it firmly. Where a row states a size, it is once, few, many or the class of an expanded clone; other rows omit it.

J: TRBJ2-4
V: TRBV12-3/TRBV12-4
size: many
D: -
CDR3: CASTRGGAKNIQYF
DNA: TGTGCCAGCACCCGCGGTGGAGCCAAAAACATTCAGTACTTC

J: TRBJ2-1
V: TRBV5-1
size: many
D: -
CDR3: CASSLAPPVDEQFF
DNA: TGCGCCAGCAGCTTGGCCCCACCGGTCGATGAGCAGTTCTTC

J: TRBJ1-2
V: TRBV27
size: many
D: -
CDR3: CASNHGGMNYGYTF
DNA: TGTGCCAGCAACCACGGGGGGATGAACTATGGCTACACCTTC

J: TRBJ1-2
V: TRBV30
size: -
D: TRBD1
CDR3: CAWSGGQGVNGYTF
DNA: TGTGCCTGGAGTGGGGGACAGGGGGTAAATGGCTACACCTTC

J: TRBJ2-1
V: TRBV4-3
size: -
D: -
CDR3: CASSQVRDNEQFF
DNA: TGCGCCAGCAGCCAAGTCCGCGACAATGAGCAGTTCTTC

J: TRBJ1-1
V: TRBV12-3/TRBV12-4
size: few
D: -
CDR3: CASSLASRNTEAFF
DNA: TGTGCCAGCAGTTTAGCGTCGAGGAACACTGAAGCTTTCTTT

J: TRBJ2-7
V: TRBV3-1
size: many
D: -
CDR3: CASSRGRGYEQYF
DNA: TGTGCCAGCAGTCGCGGTAGAGGCTACGAGCAGTACTTC

J: TRBJ1-1
V: TRBV25-1
size: many
D: -
CDR3: CASSEFRGPNTEAFF
DNA: TGTGCCAGCAGTGAATTCCGGGGGCCGAACACTGAAGCTTTCTTT

J: TRBJ1-2
V: TRBV28
size: many
D: TRBD1
CDR3: CASSSRDRGIRGYTF
DNA: TGTGCCAGCAGTTCCCGGGACAGGGGAATTCGCGGCTACACCTTC

J: TRBJ2-3
V: TRBV7-3
size: many
D: -
CDR3: CASSLTGAGTDTQYF
DNA: TGTGCCAGCAGCTTAACGGGCGCGGGCACAGATACGCAGTATTTT

J: TRBJ1-1
V: TRBV20-1
size: many
D: -
CDR3: CSAREVIGFYTEAFF
DNA: TGCAGTGCTAGAGAAGTCATCGGGTTTTACACTGAAGCTTTCTTT

J: TRBJ2-1
V: TRBV19
size: -
D: -
CDR3: CASSIGPGGGSTYNEQFF
DNA: TGTGCCAGTAGTATAGGGCCCGGGGGAGGCAGCACCTACAATGAGCAGTTCTTC

J: TRBJ1-1
V: TRBV11-3
size: -
D: -
CDR3: CASSSGMVMNTEAFF
DNA: TGTGCCAGCAGCTCAGGGATGGTCATGAACACTGAAGCTTTCTTT

J: TRBJ1-5
V: TRBV12-3/TRBV12-4
size: many
D: -
CDR3: CASSLFRASNQPQHF
DNA: TGTGCCAGCAGTTTATTCAGGGCTAGCAATCAGCCCCAGCATTTT

J: TRBJ2-5
V: TRBV30
size: -
D: TRBD1
CDR3: CAWAPTGDETQYF
DNA: TGTGCCTGGGCTCCCACAGGGGATGAGACCCAGTACTTC

J: TRBJ1-1
V: TRBV12-3/TRBV12-4
size: many
D: -
CDR3: CASSFGADTEAFF
DNA: TGTGCCAGCAGTTTCGGAGCAGACACTGAAGCTTTCTTT

J: TRBJ1-5
V: TRBV19
size: many
D: -
CDR3: CASSMRGGGNQPQHF
DNA: TGTGCCAGTAGTATGCGGGGGGGAGGCAATCAGCCCCAGCATTTT

J: TRBJ2-7
V: TRBV5-6
size: many
D: -
CDR3: CASSFGQTLAYEQYF
DNA: TGTGCCAGCAGCTTCGGACAGACCCTTGCCTACGAGCAGTACTTC

J: TRBJ2-7
V: TRBV28
size: many
D: -
CDR3: CASSAGSLSSYEQYF
DNA: TGTGCCAGCAGTGCCGGTTCCCTGAGCTCCTACGAGCAGTACTTC

J: TRBJ2-5
V: TRBV6-1
size: few
D: -
CDR3: CASRSRTDQETQYF
DNA: TGTGCCAGCAGATCCCGGACAGACCAAGAGACCCAGTACTTC

J: TRBJ1-1
V: TRBV6-1
size: many
D: -
CDR3: CASSASGGRNTEAFF
DNA: TGTGCCAGCAGCGCATCTGGGGGTCGGAACACTGAAGCTTTCTTT

J: TRBJ1-4
V: TRBV5-1
size: many
D: -
CDR3: CASSLLEGIRDEKLFF
DNA: TGCGCCAGCAGCTTGTTAGAAGGCATTAGGGATGAAAAACTGTTTTTT

J: TRBJ2-1
V: TRBV7-3
size: -
D: TRBD2
CDR3: CASSSGGREYNEQFF
DNA: TGTGCCAGCAGCTCTGGCGGGAGGGAATACAATGAGCAGTTCTTC

J: TRBJ1-1
V: TRBV29-1
size: many
D: -
CDR3: CSVGGRMNTEAFF
DNA: TGCAGCGTTGGTGGGAGAATGAACACTGAAGCTTTCTTT

J: TRBJ1-1
V: TRBV7-9
size: many
D: -
CDR3: CASSQSGHVNTEAFF
DNA: TGTGCCAGCAGCCAGAGCGGACACGTGAACACTGAAGCTTTCTTT

J: TRBJ2-1
V: TRBV5-1
size: -
D: -
CDR3: CASSLSLDSPFF
DNA: TGCGCCAGCAGCCTTTCTCTGGATAGCCCGTTCTTC

J: TRBJ2-1
V: TRBV7-2
size: few
D: TRBD1
CDR3: CASARDRGYNEQFF
DNA: TGTGCCAGCGCCCGGGACAGGGGCTACAATGAGCAGTTCTTC

J: TRBJ1-2
V: TRBV20-1
size: many
D: -
CDR3: CSARDFIPGLYTF
DNA: TGCAGTGCTAGAGACTTCATTCCGGGCCTCTACACCTTC

J: TRBJ2-3
V: TRBV6-4
size: -
D: TRBD2
CDR3: CASSELAGDSGDTQYF
DNA: TGTGCCAGCAGTGAACTAGCGGGAGATTCCGGAGATACGCAGTATTTT

J: TRBJ2-3
V: TRBV28
size: many
D: -
CDR3: CASSLTGSVDTQYF
DNA: TGTGCCAGCAGTTTAACGGGTAGCGTGGATACGCAGTATTTT

J: TRBJ2-7
V: TRBV2
size: few
D: -
CDR3: CASSAEPNYEQYF
DNA: TGTGCCAGCAGCGCCGAGCCTAACTACGAGCAGTACTTC

J: TRBJ2-7
V: TRBV21-1
size: many
D: -
CDR3: CASSNHPYEQYF
DNA: TGTGCCAGCAGCAACCACCCCTACGAGCAGTACTTC

J: TRBJ2-3
V: TRBV20-1
size: many
D: TRBD2
CDR3: CSAVAGEGTDTQYF
DNA: TGCAGTGCGGTAGCGGGAGAAGGCACAGATACGCAGTATTTT

J: TRBJ2-7
V: TRBV7-8
size: few
D: -
CDR3: CASSLAREWYEQYF
DNA: TGTGCCAGCAGCTTAGCCCGGGAGTGGTACGAGCAGTACTTC

J: TRBJ2-2
V: TRBV29-1
size: few
D: -
CDR3: CSVTVSGEKNTGELFF
DNA: TGCAGCGTCACAGTCTCCGGAGAGAAAAACACCGGGGAGCTGTTTTTT

J: TRBJ2-3
V: TRBV6-4
size: few
D: -
CDR3: CASRKTSNHSPDTQYF
DNA: TGTGCCAGCAGAAAGACCAGCAACCATTCCCCAGATACGCAGTATTTT

J: TRBJ1-1
V: TRBV6-5
size: few
D: -
CDR3: CASSYSQGNTEAFF
DNA: TGTGCCAGCAGTTACTCCCAGGGGAACACTGAAGCTTTCTTT

J: TRBJ1-1
V: TRBV15
size: -
D: -
CDR3: CAPSSMGLLAFF
DNA: TGTGCCCCCAGCAGCATGGGCCTCCTGGCTTTCTTT

J: TRBJ2-1
V: TRBV11-2
size: many
D: TRBD2
CDR3: CASSKTSGHNEQFF
DNA: TGTGCCAGCAGCAAGACTAGCGGCCACAATGAGCAGTTCTTC

J: TRBJ2-1
V: TRBV4-1
size: many
D: TRBD2
CDR3: CASSQTGTSGRNEQFF
DNA: TGCGCCAGCAGCCAGACCGGGACTAGCGGGAGGAATGAGCAGTTCTTC

J: TRBJ1-2
V: TRBV30
size: many
D: -
CDR3: CAWSALGGDHGYTF
DNA: TGTGCCTGGAGTGCATTGGGGGGGGACCATGGCTACACCTTC

J: TRBJ1-3
V: TRBV4-3
size: many
D: -
CDR3: CASSQSRMSSGNTIYF
DNA: TGCGCCAGCAGCCAATCCCGAATGAGCTCTGGAAACACCATATATTTT

J: TRBJ1-1
V: TRBV5-1
size: -
D: TRBD1
CDR3: CASSTRTGENTEAFF
DNA: TGCGCCAGCAGCACCCGGACAGGGGAGAACACTGAAGCTTTCTTT

J: TRBJ2-4
V: TRBV5-6
size: -
D: -
CDR3: CASSSFGRGQKNIQYF
DNA: TGTGCCAGCAGCTCCTTTGGACGGGGCCAAAAAAACATTCAGTACTTC

J: TRBJ2-2
V: TRBV12-3/TRBV12-4
size: many
D: TRBD1
CDR3: CASRHQTGGSGELFF
DNA: TGTGCCAGCCGCCATCAGACAGGGGGATCCGGGGAGCTGTTTTTT

J: TRBJ2-1
V: TRBV20-1
size: few
D: -
CDR3: CSARDPRGDEQFF
DNA: TGCAGTGCTAGAGACCCTCGGGGCGATGAGCAGTTCTTC

J: TRBJ2-1
V: TRBV20-1
size: -
D: TRBD1
CDR3: CSAIQNAGQGANEQFF
DNA: TGCAGTGCTATTCAGAACGCGGGACAGGGGGCCAATGAGCAGTTCTTC

J: TRBJ2-5
V: TRBV7-7
size: few
D: -
CDR3: CASSLGRGGDARETQYF
DNA: TGTGCTAGCAGCTTAGGGCGAGGAGGGGATGCGCGAGAGACCCAGTACTTC

J: TRBJ2-5
V: TRBV28
size: many
D: -
CDR3: CATLQETQYF
DNA: TGTGCCACCCTACAAGAGACCCAGTACTTC

J: TRBJ2-2
V: TRBV4-3
size: -
D: -
CDR3: CASSQEPTRNTGELFF
DNA: TGCGCCAGCAGCCAAGAACCCACACGGAACACCGGGGAGCTGTTTTTT

J: TRBJ1-1
V: TRBV24-1
size: many
D: -
CDR3: CATSKGSGTGTEAFF
DNA: TGTGCCACCAGCAAAGGGTCAGGGACGGGAACTGAAGCTTTCTTT

J: TRBJ2-1
V: TRBV9
size: many
D: -
CDR3: CASSIRAVSSYNEQFF
DNA: TGTGCCAGCAGCATCCGAGCGGTTAGCTCCTACAATGAGCAGTTCTTC

J: TRBJ2-2
V: TRBV9
size: many
D: TRBD1
CDR3: CASMVGTDTGELFF
DNA: TGTGCCAGCATGGTAGGGACAGACACCGGGGAGCTGTTTTTT

J: TRBJ2-5
V: TRBV4-3
size: -
D: -
CDR3: CASSQDFPGPRETQYF
DNA: TGCGCCAGCAGCCAAGATTTCCCAGGACCTAGGGAGACCCAGTACTTC

J: TRBJ2-5
V: TRBV20-1
size: many
D: TRBD2
CDR3: CSRREGPRETQYF
DNA: TGCAGTCGACGGGAGGGCCCTCGAGAGACCCAGTACTTC

J: TRBJ2-3
V: TRBV11-3
size: -
D: -
CDR3: CASSLDRWGGGTDTQYF
DNA: TGTGCCAGCAGCTTAGATCGCTGGGGCGGGGGCACAGATACGCAGTATTTT

J: TRBJ2-1
V: TRBV30
size: many
D: TRBD2
CDR3: CAWRALASGGNEQFF
DNA: TGTGCCTGGAGGGCCTTGGCTAGCGGAGGGAATGAGCAGTTCTTC

J: TRBJ1-5
V: TRBV7-2
size: -
D: -
CDR3: CASSPRVGDQPQHF
DNA: TGTGCCAGCAGCCCAAGGGTCGGCGATCAGCCCCAGCATTTT

J: TRBJ2-1
V: TRBV5-1
size: many
D: -
CDR3: CASSLGTGYNEQFF
DNA: TGCGCCAGCAGCTTGGGTACGGGCTACAATGAGCAGTTCTTC